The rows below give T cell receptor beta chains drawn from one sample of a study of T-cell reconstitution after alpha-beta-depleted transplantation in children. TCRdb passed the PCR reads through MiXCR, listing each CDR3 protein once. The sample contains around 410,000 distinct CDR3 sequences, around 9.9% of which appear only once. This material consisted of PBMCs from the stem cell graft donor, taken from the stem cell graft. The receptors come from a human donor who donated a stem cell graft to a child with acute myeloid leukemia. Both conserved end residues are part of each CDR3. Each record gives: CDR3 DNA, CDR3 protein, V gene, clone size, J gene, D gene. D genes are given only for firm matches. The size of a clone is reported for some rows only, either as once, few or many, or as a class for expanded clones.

TGTGCCAGCTCACCACTCGGACACGGGGACGCCAAGACGACCCAGTACTTC | CASSPLGHGDAKTTQYF | TRBV18 | few | TRBJ2-5 | -
TGTGCCAGCAGCGTAGTGGCTAGGGGTACAGATACGCAGTATTTT | CASSVVARGTDTQYF | TRBV9 | - | TRBJ2-3 | -
TGTGCCAGCAGCTTACTCCGGGGGGGCTCGAATGAGCAGTTCTTC | CASSLLRGGSNEQFF | TRBV11-2 | few | TRBJ2-1 | TRBD2
TGCAGTACCCTCCAGGGTAACTCCTACAATGAGCAGTTCTTC | CSTLQGNSYNEQFF | TRBV20-1 | - | TRBJ2-1 | -
TGCAGTGCTAGATATAGCGGGAATGAGCAGTTCTTC | CSARYSGNEQFF | TRBV20-1 | - | TRBJ2-1 | TRBD2
TGCAGCGTTGAGGACGGACTGTCCGGGGAGCTGTTTTTT | CSVEDGLSGELFF | TRBV29-1 | few | TRBJ2-2 | -
TGTGCCAGCAGCTTAGTGGGGACAGGGCCCTACGAGCAGTACTTC | CASSLVGTGPYEQYF | TRBV7-2 | few | TRBJ2-7 | TRBD1
TGTGCCAGCTCATATACAGAGGGAGGAGAAAAACTGTTTTTT | CASSYTEGGEKLFF | TRBV18 | few | TRBJ1-4 | -
TGCGCCAGCAGCTTGTCTAGGGGGCTTGACTATGGCTACACCTTC | CASSLSRGLDYGYTF | TRBV5-1 | few | TRBJ1-2 | TRBD1
TGTGCCAGCAGTTATCCCACGACAGGGAGGAACACTGAAGCTTTCTTT | CASSYPTTGRNTEAFF | TRBV6-2/TRBV6-3 | few | TRBJ1-1 | TRBD1
TGTGCCAGCAGGGACTGCCCCACAGATACGCAGTATTTT | CASRDCPTDTQYF | TRBV12-3/TRBV12-4 | - | TRBJ2-3 | -
TGCAGTGCTAGAGAGAGGGGCATGAGACTGTTTTTT | CSARERGMRLFF | TRBV20-1 | - | TRBJ1-4 | -
TGTGCCAGCAGCTTAGATGGGGGGCGGTGGACTGAAGCTTTCTTT | CASSLDGGRWTEAFF | TRBV7-9 | few | TRBJ1-1 | -
TGCAGCGTTGAGGGACGGATGAACACCGGGGAGCTGTTTTTT | CSVEGRMNTGELFF | TRBV29-1 | - | TRBJ2-2 | -
TGTGCCAGCAGCACCCAGACCCACACCGGGGAGCTGTTTTTT | CASSTQTHTGELFF | TRBV11-2 | many | TRBJ2-2 | -
TGCAGTGCTAGAGATCTGCGCCGTGAAAGGGGAGGAGATCAGCCCCAGCATTTT | CSARDLRRERGGDQPQHF | TRBV20-1 | many | TRBJ1-5 | -
TGTGCCACCGGCGACCACAGGGGAGGAGAAGGCTACACCTTC | CATGDHRGGEGYTF | TRBV10-3 | many | TRBJ1-2 | TRBD1
TGTGCCAGCAGTTTAATTACAGGTCCAATGAACACTGAAGCTTTCTTT | CASSLITGPMNTEAFF | TRBV12-3/TRBV12-4 | many | TRBJ1-1 | -
TGTGCCATCAGTGCTGGGGACAGCTCCTACAATGAGCAGTTCTTC | CAISAGDSSYNEQFF | TRBV10-3 | - | TRBJ2-1 | TRBD1
TGCAGCGTTGAAGATCCGAGGATCTGGGGTGGCTACACCTTC | CSVEDPRIWGGYTF | TRBV29-1 | - | TRBJ1-2 | -
TGTGCCATCAGGACGGCAGGGGGTGATACGCAGTATTTT | CAIRTAGGDTQYF | TRBV10-3 | few | TRBJ2-3 | TRBD1
TGTGCCAGCAGCTTGGGGAATTGGGGGGCAGCGCGGGATTCACCCCTCCACTTT | CASSLGNWGAARDSPLHF | TRBV5-5 | many | TRBJ1-6 | -
TGCAGCGTTGAAAAACAGGGAAGGACTGAAGCTTTCTTT | CSVEKQGRTEAFF | TRBV29-1 | many | TRBJ1-1 | -